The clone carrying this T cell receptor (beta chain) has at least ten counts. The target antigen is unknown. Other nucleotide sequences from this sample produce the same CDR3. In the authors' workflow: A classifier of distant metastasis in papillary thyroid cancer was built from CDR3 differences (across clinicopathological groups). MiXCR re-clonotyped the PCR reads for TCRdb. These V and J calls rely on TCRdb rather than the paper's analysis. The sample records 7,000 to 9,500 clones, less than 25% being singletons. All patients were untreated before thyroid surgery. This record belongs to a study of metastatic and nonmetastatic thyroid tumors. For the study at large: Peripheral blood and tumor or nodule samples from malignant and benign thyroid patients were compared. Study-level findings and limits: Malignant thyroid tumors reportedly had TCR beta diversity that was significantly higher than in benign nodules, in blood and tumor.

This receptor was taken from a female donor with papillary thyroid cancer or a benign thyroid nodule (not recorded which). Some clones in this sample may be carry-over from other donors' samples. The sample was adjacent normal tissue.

The CDR3 coding sequence is TGCAGTGCTGGGGGGGCCGGGGAGCTGTTTTTT. This encodes CSAGGAGELFF. The chain recombines TRBV20-1 with TRBJ2-2; 7 bases match TRBD2. The CDR3 runs 11 residues. V was pared by 5 bases and J by 6 bases, with 0 bases of the junction left unmatched. From germline, CDR1 is DFQATT and CDR2 SNEGSKA (reference sequence).